A selection of T cell receptor beta chains follows, all from one sample in a study of blood T cells in healthy people across ages. In TCRdb, the 5' RACE reads were re-called with MiXCR into one record per CDR3 protein. Of some 1,500,000 distinct CDR3 sequences in the sample, under 55% were seen once. The sample consisted of blood. Receptors originate from a woman aged 18-29 years in good health. Both conserved end residues are part of each CDR3. The D gene is left open where the match is weak. The listing skips clone size in some rows; elsewhere it reads once, few, many or a size class.

.	.	TRBV29-1	TRBJ1-1	TGCAGCGTGGCCCCCAGGCAGAACACTGAAGCTTTCTTT	CSVAPRQNTEAFF
.	.	TRBV9	TRBJ1-1	TGTGCCAGCAGCTACCAACAGAACACTGAAGCTTTCTTT	CASSYQQNTEAFF
few	.	TRBV7-9	TRBJ1-1	TGTGCCAGCAGCTTAGAACCGAGGGCTGAAGCTTTCTTT	CASSLEPRAEAFF
.	.	TRBV28	TRBJ2-5	TGTGCCAGCAGTTTAGGACACAGGGTAGGCCAAGAGACCCAGTACTTC	CASSLGHRVGQETQYF
.	TRBD1	TRBV11-2	TRBJ2-3	TGTGCCAGCAGCCCTCAGCCGGGACAGGCTGTCAGAAGCACAGATACGCAGTATTTT	CASSPQPGQAVRSTDTQYF
few	TRBD2	TRBV10-3	TRBJ2-1	TGTGCCATCAGTGATCTAAGCGGGGGGGCCTGGAATGAGCAGTTCTTC	CAISDLSGGAWNEQFF
.	.	TRBV2	TRBJ2-3	TGTGCCGGCCAAGGGCTAGCTGGCGATACGCGGTATTTT	CAGQGLAGDTRYF
once	TRBD2	TRBV29-1	TRBJ2-5	TGCAGCGTGCTGATTCGGGGGGTTGAGACCCAGTACTTC	CSVLIRGVETQYF
few	TRBD2	TRBV4-1	TRBJ2-3	TGCGCCAGCAGCCGAACTAGCGGGGAGACAGATACGCAGTATTTT	CASSRTSGETDTQYF
few	TRBD2	TRBV6-2/TRBV6-3	TRBJ2-5	TGTGCCAGCAGTTACACGGGACTAGGCGTAGAGACCCAGTACTTC	CASSYTGLGVETQYF
.	.	TRBV2	TRBJ2-1	TGTGCCAGCAGCAGTTACCAGGGCTCCTACAATGAGCAGTTCTTC	CASSSYQGSYNEQFF
.	.	TRBV28	TRBJ1-2	TGTGTCAGCAGTCAACAGGGAAACGGCTACACCTTC	CVSSQQGNGYTF
.	TRBD2	TRBV9	TRBJ2-1	TGTGCCAGCAGCGTAGCGCGGGAGGGCCTAAGGAATGAGCAGTTCTTC	CASSVAREGLRNEQFF
.	TRBD1	TRBV4-3	TRBJ2-1	TGCGCCAGCAGCCAGGTCCAGGGGGCGTCCTACAATGAGCAGTTCTTC	CASSQVQGASYNEQFF
.	TRBD1	TRBV15	TRBJ2-1	TGTGCCACCAGCAGCCGGACAGGGCTCAATGAGCAGTTCTTC	CATSSRTGLNEQFF
.	.	TRBV24-1	TRBJ1-2	TGTGCCACCAGTGATTTTACGGAACTAGTACTCCATGGCTACACCTTC	CATSDFTELVLHGYTF
.	TRBD1	TRBV12-3/TRBV12-4	TRBJ2-3	TGTGCCAGCAGCAGGGGACAGGATCGCACAGATACGCAGTATTTT	CASSRGQDRTDTQYF
few	TRBD2	TRBV29-1	TRBJ2-3	TGCAGCGTTGGACCGGGACTAGCGGTCACAGATACGCAGTATTTT	CSVGPGLAVTDTQYF
.	.	TRBV6-2/TRBV6-3	TRBJ1-5	TGTGCCAGCAGATTCCTCAGGGGTAATAGCAATCAGCCCCAGCATTTT	CASRFLRGNSNQPQHF
.	.	TRBV20-1	TRBJ2-7	TGCAGTGCCCGAGGGTTCGAGCAGTACTTC	CSARGFEQYF
.	.	TRBV5-1	TRBJ1-2	TGCGCCAGCAGCGCAGGGTTTGTAAAAGACGGCTACACCTTC	CASSAGFVKDGYTF
.	.	TRBV7-9	TRBJ1-4	TGTGCCAGCAGCATGGGAGGTGGAGGAAATGAAAAACTGTTTTTT	CASSMGGGGNEKLFF
.	.	TRBV5-5	TRBJ1-3	TGTGCCAGCAGCTTGGTTGGGACCGCCTCTGGAAACACCATATATTTT	CASSLVGTASGNTIYF
.	.	TRBV6-6	TRBJ1-5	TGTGCCAGCGGACTCTACACCTCTAGCAATCAGCCCCAGCATTTT	CASGLYTSSNQPQHF
many	.	TRBV12-3/TRBV12-4	TRBJ1-2	TGTGCCAGCAGATCCTCAGGGTATGGCTACACCTTC	CASRSSGYGYTF
many	.	TRBV28	TRBJ2-7	TGTGCCAGCAGTACGAGTGGTACCTACGAGCAGTACTTC	CASSTSGTYEQYF
.	TRBD1	TRBV10-3	TRBJ2-1	TGTGCCACCTCCGAGACAGGGTATGAGCAGTTCTTC	CATSETGYEQFF
.	TRBD2	TRBV20-1	TRBJ2-1	TGCAGTGCTAGAGATCCCCTAGCGGGAGGGCCGTACAATGAGCAGTTCTTC	CSARDPLAGGPYNEQFF
.	TRBD1	TRBV25-1	TRBJ2-1	TGTGCCAGCGGAAGGACAGGGCGGAATGAGCAGTTCTTC	CASGRTGRNEQFF
.	TRBD1	TRBV7-2	TRBJ1-2	TGTGCCAGCAGCTTCGGACAGGGATTGGGGGATGGCTACACCTTC	CASSFGQGLGDGYTF
.	.	TRBV9	TRBJ2-1	TGTGCCAGCAGTCTTCGGGCCACCATTGGGCACAATGAGCAGTTCTTC	CASSLRATIGHNEQFF
once	TRBD2	TRBV2	TRBJ2-7	TGTGCCAGCAGGCCGGGACTAGCGACGGACGAGCAGTACTTC	CASRPGLATDEQYF
.	.	TRBV5-5	TRBJ2-7	TGTGCCAGCAGCGTGGTTTTGTGGGGAAACGAGCAGTACTTC	CASSVVLWGNEQYF
.	.	TRBV20-1	TRBJ1-2	TGCAGTGCTCCTGACTATGGCTACACCTTC	CSAPDYGYTF
few	TRBD1	TRBV5-1	TRBJ2-1	TGCGCCAGCAGCCCGGGACAGGCAGAGAGTGATGAGCAGTTCTTC	CASSPGQAESDEQFF
few	TRBD2	TRBV7-2	TRBJ2-5	TGTGCCAGCACCCTTTCCAGCGGGGCCGGGGAGACCCAGTACTTC	CASTLSSGAGETQYF
few	TRBD2	TRBV5-1	TRBJ2-1	TGCGCCAGCAAGACTAGCTCCCCCTACAATGAGCAGTTCTTC	CASKTSSPYNEQFF
few	.	TRBV24-1	TRBJ2-3	TGTGCCACCGGGGAGGCAGGGAGAGATACGCAGTATTTT	CATGEAGRDTQYF
few	.	TRBV7-8	TRBJ1-1	TGTGCCAGCAGCTTAAGAACGGGACATTGGTTCCCTGAAGCTTTCTTT	CASSLRTGHWFPEAFF
.	.	TRBV20-1	TRBJ1-4	TGCAGTGCTTCCTGGACGGCTAATGAAAAACTGTTTTTT	CSASWTANEKLFF
.	.	TRBV9	TRBJ2-5	TGTGCCAGCAGCCAACAGGGTTGGGAGCAGTACTTC	CASSQQGWEQYF